The clone carrying this T cell receptor (beta chain) was observed at least ten times. Its antigen is not identified. Read data end 3 residues before the CDR3 end; the end is taken from the germline J gene. This entry comes from a study of T cell clonality in common variable immunodeficiency. V gave up 1 base and J gave up 5 bases, with 9 bases separating them. The germline V gene has CDR1 LNHNV and CDR2 YYDKDF (reference sequence). This CDR3 region has 15 residues. Both groups were predominantly of Caucasian heritage. Heparinized whole blood, roughly 5 to 9 ml, came from each donor. Study-wide results and limits: Links between repertoire features and CVID complications were heterogeneity-limited. Fewer deletions and N-nucleotide insertions were reportedly seen in common variable immunodeficiency TCR beta sequences.

The repertoire was sequenced with immunoSEQ multiplex PCR; TCRdb's copy has only in-frame clones and lacks some. This repertoire holds tens of thousands of clones, and none appear only once. The TCR sequence derives from a person aged 18 to 75 in good health. The rearrangement joins TRBV15 to TRBJ1-6; D perhaps matches TRBD1 (5 bases). Source material: peripheral blood mononuclear cells. The part of the CDR3 DNA that was read is TGTGCCACCAGCAGAGGAGGCAGGGATAATTCACCC. Translation gives CATSRGGRDNSP. The entire CDR3 sequence reads CATSRGGRDNSPLHF.